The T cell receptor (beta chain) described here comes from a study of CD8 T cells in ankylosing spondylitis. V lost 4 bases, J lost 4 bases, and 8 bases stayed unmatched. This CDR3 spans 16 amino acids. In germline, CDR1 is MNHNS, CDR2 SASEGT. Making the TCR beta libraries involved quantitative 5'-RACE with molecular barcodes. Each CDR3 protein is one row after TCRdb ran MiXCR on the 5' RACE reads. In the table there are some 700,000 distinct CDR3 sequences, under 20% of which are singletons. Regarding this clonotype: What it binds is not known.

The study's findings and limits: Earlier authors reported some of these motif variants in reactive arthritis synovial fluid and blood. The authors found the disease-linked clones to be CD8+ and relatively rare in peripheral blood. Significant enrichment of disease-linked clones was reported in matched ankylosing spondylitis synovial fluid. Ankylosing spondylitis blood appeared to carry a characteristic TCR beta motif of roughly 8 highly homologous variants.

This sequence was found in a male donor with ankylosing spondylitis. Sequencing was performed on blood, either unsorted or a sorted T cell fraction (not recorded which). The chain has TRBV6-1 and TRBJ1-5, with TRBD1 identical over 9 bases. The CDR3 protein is CASSAKSGTGNQPQHF. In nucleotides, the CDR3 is TGTGCCAGCAGTGCCAAAAGTGGGACAGGGAATCAGCCCCAGCATTTT.